The 30 T cell receptor beta chains reported below all come from one sample, sequenced in a study of PD-L1 blockade in urothelial cancer. The protocol was immunoSEQ multiplex PCR, while the TCRdb copy is restricted to in-frame clones and leaves out a portion. The sample yields 85,000 to 100,000 clones, more than 90% seen once. The material sequenced was PBMCs, taken around atezolizumab (anti-PD-L1) treatment. Source of these receptors: a man between 60 and 75 years old with urothelial cancer.

This clone was counted once. V is TRBV6-5 and J is TRBJ2-5; 8 nucleotides line up with TRBD1. Trimming cost V 6 bases and J 7 bases; bases outside gene matches: 10. Germline V CDR1 and CDR2: MNHEY, SVGAGI. This CDR3 contains 14 residues. The CDR3 DNA reads as TGTGCCAGCAGCCTTGACAGGGGACCAGGGACCCAGTACTTC. Translating gives CASSLDRGPGTQYF.

V is TRBV28 and J is TRBJ1-2, with D possibly TRBD1 on 6 matching bases. Deletions cut 6 bases from V and 8 bases from J, with 25 bases between. The CDR3 spans 16 residues. In germline, CDR1 is MDHEN, CDR2 SYDVKM. CDR3 DNA: TGTGCCAGCAGCACCCCTCATTCACAGGAGACAGGCGGCTACACCTTC. Amino acid sequence: CASSTPHSQETGGYTF.

The genes are TRBV15 and TRBJ2-5; 8 nucleotides match TRBD1. Looked up from germline, CDR1 is LNHNV and CDR2 is YYDKDF (reference sequence). CDR3 length: 14 residues. Trimming removed 5 bases from V and 3 bases from J; junction bases left unmatched: 5. The CDR3 spells CATSGPQGEETQYF. As DNA, the CDR3 is TGTGCCACCAGCGGGCCACAGGGGGAAGAGACCCAGTACTTC.

This clone occurred a few times. The chain recombines TRBV7-8 with TRBJ2-7, with no clear D. The CDR3 covers 13 residues. Germline CDR1 is SGHVS and CDR2 is FQNEAQ. The V and J ends lost 2 bases and 2 bases respectively, with 7 bases between them. The CDR3 coding sequence is TGTGCCAGCAGCTTACGGGTTACCTACGAGCAGTACTTC. Its translation is CASSLRVTYEQYF.

The V call is TRBV19, the J call TRBJ1-2; 11 nucleotides line up with TRBD1. Losses at the gene ends were 5 bases for V and 3 bases for J; bases not matched to a gene: 5. The CDR3 consists of 15 residues. Per the germline V gene, CDR1 is LNHDA and CDR2 is SQIVND (reference sequence). The chain's CDR3 is CASSSPGQGDYGYTF. The CDR3 DNA is TGTGCCAGTAGTTCGCCGGGACAGGGGGACTATGGCTACACCTTC.

The J gene is TRBJ1-4, the V gene TRBV2; no reliable D call. This CDR3 region has 14 residues. Germline loops: CDR1 SNHLY, CDR2 FYNNEI. The ends were cut back, 5 bases at V and 8 bases at J, with 15 bases in the middle. CDR3 bases: TGTGCCAGCAGTCGGGTCCCCTCGCGGGAAAAACTGTTTTTT. Residues: CASSRVPSREKLFF.

This clone was seen once. J is TRBJ2-5 and V is TRBV7-3; 8 nucleotides agree with TRBD2. Germline values: CDR1 SGHTA, CDR2 FQGTGA. V shed 5 bases, J shed 1 base, and the junction held 3 bases outside the gene matches. The CDR3 is made up of 14 amino acids. The CDR3 reads CASSPGGLQETQYF. The CDR3 DNA is TGTGCCAGCAGCCCGGGAGGGCTCCAAGAGACCCAGTACTTC.

The V call is TRBV4-3, the J call TRBJ1-1, with TRBD1 matching over 10 bases. The length of the CDR3 is 18 residues. The germline V gene encodes CDR1 LGHNA and CDR2 YSLEER. The V segment lost 1 base and the J segment 4 bases; nucleotides outside the gene matches: 12. For the CDR3, the DNA is TGCGCCAGCAGCCAAGTCGTGGGCGGGGACAGGGGAAGCACTGAAGCTTTCTTT. Translating gives CASSQVVGGDRGSTEAFF.

V usage is TRBV9 and J usage is TRBJ1-1, with D possibly being TRBD1 (6 bases). CDR3 length: 15 amino acids. The ends were cut back, 0 bases at V and 6 bases at J, with 15 bases in the middle. Germline CDR1 and CDR2: SGDLS and YYNGEE. The CDR3 DNA sequence: TGTGCCAGCAGCGTAGGTCTCAGGGGTTCTTCTGAAGCTTTCTTT. Amino acid sequence: CASSVGLRGSSEAFF.

CDR3 DNA: TGTGCCAGCAGTTTTAGCGACACCTACGAGCAGTACTTC. Translated: CASSFSDTYEQYF. The J gene is TRBJ2-7, the V gene TRBV27, with D possibly matching TRBD2 (5 bases). In germline, CDR1 is MNHEY, CDR2 SMNVEV (reference sequence). Trimming left V 3 bases short and J 2 bases short, with 8 bases between. This CDR3 has 13 residues.

The chain carries TRBV28 and TRBJ1-1, with 8 bases matching TRBD1. The CDR3 runs 14 residues. Germline V gene data show CDR1 as MDHEN and CDR2 as SYDVKM. V dropped 6 bases and J dropped 8; count of bases not matched to a gene: 11. CDR3 DNA sequence: TGTGCCAGCAGAATTACCCGGACAGGGCTGGAAGCTTTCTTT. Amino acid sequence: CASRITRTGLEAFF.

This chain joins TRBV28 and TRBJ2-7, with 7 bases lining up with TRBD1. Germline V lookup: CDR1 MDHEN, CDR2 SYDVKM. The trim removed 6 bases at V and 6 bases at J, leaving 14 bases unmatched. The CDR3 has 15 residues. DNA of the CDR3: TGTGCCAGCAGCCGGCCGGGACAGAGATTTCTCGAGCAGTACTTC. Amino acid sequence: CASSRPGQRFLEQYF.

The chain recombines TRBV6-5 with TRBJ1-2; no definite D call. V was cut by 6 bases and J by 6 bases, with 17 bases left in between. Germline-derived CDR1 and CDR2 are MNHEY and SVGAGI. This CDR3 is 14 amino acids long. CDR3: CASRGSTQSNGYTF. The CDR3, as DNA: TGTGCCAGCAGGGGGAGCACCCAGTCCAATGGCTACACCTTC.

This clone was counted between two and nine times. This sequence joins TRBV27 and TRBJ2-7; 9 bases line up with TRBD1. Germline values: CDR1 MNHEY, CDR2 SMNVEV (reference sequence). The CDR3 loop spans 14 amino acids. Trimming took 7 bases from V and 3 from J; bases not matched to a gene: 7. CDR3 protein: CASKRTGVIYEQYF. The CDR3 DNA sequence: TGTGCCAGCAAAAGGACAGGGGTCATCTACGAGCAGTACTTC.

The chain couples TRBV6-4 to TRBJ1-3; D remains unclear. The CDR3 is 12 residues long. V was pared by 2 bases and J by 8 bases, with 7 bases between. Germline lookup yields CDR1 MRHNA and CDR2 SNTAGT. CDR3 protein: CASSDGRHTIYF. CDR3 sequence (DNA): TGTGCCAGCAGTGACGGGAGGCACACCATATATTTT.

The rearrangement joins TRBV9 to TRBJ2-1, with D possibly TRBD1 on 6 matching bases. Germline assignment: CDR1 SGDLS and CDR2 YYNGEE. V was pared by 0 bases and J by 5 bases, with 9 bases between. This CDR3 is built from 14 residues. The CDR3 is CASSVGNRDNEQFF. The CDR3 bases are TGTGCCAGCAGCGTAGGAAACAGGGACAATGAGCAGTTCTTC.

This chain uses TRBV30 with TRBJ2-3, with D possibly matching TRBD2 (5 bases). Germline V gives CDR1 GTSNPN, CDR2 SVGIG (reference sequence). V lost 3 bases and J lost 5, with 15 bases in between. The CDR3 is 14 amino acids. CDR3 sequence: CAWRNREGGDTQYF. Written as DNA, the CDR3 is TGTGCCTGGAGGAACCGGGAAGGCGGAGATACGCAGTATTTT.

The genes are TRBV30 and TRBJ1-1, with TRBD1 identical over 8 bases. This CDR3 spans 15 amino acids. Germline loops: CDR1 GTSNPN, CDR2 SVGIG (reference sequence). Trimming took 7 bases from V and 1 from J; bases not matched to a gene: 11. In DNA form, the CDR3 reads TGTGCCTCCCCGGCAGGGGGCCCCAAGAACACTGAAGCTTTCTTT. Translated, it gives CASPAGGPKNTEAFF.

This clone appeared a few times. The CDR3 DNA is TGTGCCAGCTCACAGTACCGGGACAGCAAGAACACTGAAGCTTTCTTT. This encodes CASSQYRDSKNTEAFF. The V and J genes are TRBV18 and TRBJ1-1, with 7 bases matching TRBD1. Germline trimming cut 4 bases from V and 1 base from J; bases unmatched to any gene: 9. CDR3 size: 16 residues. The V gene's germline CDR1 is KGHSH and CDR2 LQKENI. The entire variable domain, with the rest obtained from reference TRBV18 and TRBJ1-1, is as follows: NAGVMQNPRHLVRRRGQEARLRCSPMKGHSHVYWYRQLPEEGLKFMVYLQKENIIDESGMPKERFSAEFPKEGPSILRIQQVVRGDSAAYFCASSQYRDSKNTEAFFGQGTRLTVV.

The V gene is TRBV18, the J gene TRBJ1-5; weak D call: TRBD1 (5 bases). The CDR3 consists of 15 residues. Deletions cut 3 bases from V and 7 bases from J, with 16 bases between. The germline gives CDR1 KGHSH, CDR2 LQKENI. The CDR3 DNA follows: TGTGCCAGCTCACCCGGGGGGGGAGGACCCCAGCCCCAGCATTTT. Its translation is CASSPGGGGPQPQHF.

This rearrangement joins TRBV30 to TRBJ2-2; 11 positions agree with TRBD2. CDR1 is GTSNPN and CDR2 is SVGIG in the germline V gene (reference sequence). With V trimmed by 3 bases and J by 5 bases, 5 bases remained unmatched. The length of the CDR3 is 15 residues. The DNA of the CDR3 is TGTGCCTGGAGACTAGCGGGGGTACGAACCGGGGAGCTGTTTTTT. It encodes CAWRLAGVRTGELFF.

The V gene is TRBV28, the J gene TRBJ1-1; D is uncertain. CDR1 is MDHEN and CDR2 is SYDVKM in the germline V gene. CDR3 size: 14 residues. With 5 bases removed from V and 0 bases from J, the gap between germline ends came to 10 bases. CDR3: CASSPHSMNTEAFF. The CDR3 coding sequence is TGTGCCAGCAGTCCCCACTCCATGAACACTGAAGCTTTCTTT.

The chain has TRBV7-6 and TRBJ2-3; 11 bases fit TRBD2. CDR3 length: 19 residues. J was trimmed by 2 bases and V by 0 bases; bases with no gene match: 10. Germline V gene sequence: CDR1 SGHVS, CDR2 FNYEAQ. CDR3 sequence reads: CASSLAYNPSGGTTDTQYF. The CDR3 DNA follows: TGTGCCAGCAGCTTAGCGTATAATCCTAGCGGGGGGACCACAGATACGCAGTATTTT. Complete variable domain (other parts from reference TRBV7-6 and TRBJ2-3): GAGVSQSPRYKVTKRGQDVALRCDPISGHVSLYWYRQALGQGPEFLTYFNYEAQQDKSGLPNDRFSAERPEGSISTLTIQRTEQRDSAMYRCASSLAYNPSGGTTDTQYFGPGTRLTVL.

This clone was picked up one time. The rearrangement uses TRBV27 and TRBJ2-5, with 9 positions matching TRBD1. Germline V gives CDR1 MNHEY, CDR2 SMNVEV (reference sequence). Germline trimming cut 2 bases from V and 5 bases from J; bases unmatched to any gene: 6. CDR3 length: 15 residues. The CDR3 DNA reads as TGTGCCAGCAGTTTAGGGACAGGGCCACTGGAGACCCAGTACTTC. Its translation: CASSLGTGPLETQYF.

The rearrangement links TRBV28 to TRBJ1-1; no reliable D call. This CDR3 contains 12 residues. Germline assignment: CDR1 MDHEN and CDR2 SYDVKM. Trimming stripped 1 base from V and 7 bases from J, with 7 bases between. CDR3 in amino acids: CASSLFRIEAFF. CDR3 coding DNA: TGTGCCAGCAGTTTATTTAGAATTGAAGCTTTCTTT.

The CDR3 here is CSVENQGGYTEAFF. The CDR3 nucleotides read TGCAGCGTTGAAAATCAGGGTGGGTACACTGAAGCTTTCTTT. The chain employs TRBV29-1 and TRBJ1-1, with D possibly being TRBD1 (5 bases). V lost 2 bases to trimming and J lost 3 bases, with 13 bases between them. Per germline, CDR1 SQVTM and CDR2 ANQGSEA. The CDR3 extends over 14 amino acids.

The V call is TRBV11-2, the J call TRBJ2-1, with 8 nucleotides matching TRBD2. Losses at the gene ends were 5 bases for V and 7 bases for J; bases not matched to a gene: 13. This CDR3 region has 16 residues. CDR1 is SGHAT, CDR2 FQNNGV, per germline. CDR3 region: CASSPIAGGRWNEQFF. CDR3 nucleotide sequence: TGTGCCAGCAGCCCTATAGCGGGCGGGAGGTGGAATGAGCAGTTCTTC.

V gene TRBV7-2 combines with J gene TRBJ2-7, with TRBD2 identical over 10 bases. This CDR3 has 18 amino acids. Per germline, CDR1 SGHTA and CDR2 FQGNSA. The trim removed 3 bases at V and 2 bases at J, leaving 13 bases unmatched. This CDR3 reads CASSFSRNSAGGTYEQYF. CDR3 coding DNA: TGTGCCAGCAGCTTCTCAAGAAACTCAGCGGGGGGGACCTACGAGCAGTACTTC.

The J gene is TRBJ2-4, the V gene TRBV28; TRBD2 might be the D (5 bases). The CDR3 has 14 residues. Germline CDR1 reads MDHEN; CDR2 reads SYDVKM. Trimming left V 6 bases short and J 1 base short, with 10 bases between. CDR3 sequence (DNA): TGTGCCAGCAGCCGGGATACGGCCAAAAACATTCAGTACTTC. Its translation is CASSRDTAKNIQYF.

The chain carries TRBV19 and TRBJ2-2; tentative D call: TRBD2 (6 bases). V was pared by 3 bases and J by 0 bases, with 8 bases between. The germline gives CDR1 LNHDA, CDR2 SQIVND (reference sequence). This CDR3 region has 15 residues. CDR3 residues: CASSMGGPNTGELFF. The CDR3 coding sequence is TGTGCCAGTAGTATGGGGGGACCGAACACCGGGGAGCTGTTTTTT.